Listed below are T cell receptor beta chains from one sample, sequenced in a study of T cell changes during pregnancy in multiple sclerosis. The method was immunoSEQ multiplex PCR; TCRdb's version includes in-frame clones alone and lacks a portion of them. The profile shows approximately 100,000 clones, around 93% of them singletons. Here the sequenced sample was peripheral blood, taken before pregnancy. These receptor sequences come from a female donor with multiple sclerosis, enrolled in a pregnancy study. The CDR3 runs from the conserved cysteine through the conserved F or W. The D gene is left open where the match is weak. Clone size is not always given. Where it is, it says once, few, many or a class for expanded clones.

.	TRBJ2-7	TRBV27	.	CASSFPLGKQYF	TGTGCCAGCAGTTTCCCACTGGGCAAGCAGTACTTC
TRBD1	TRBJ2-3	TRBV6-1	.	CASSEPGQGSTDTQYF	TGTGCCAGCAGTGAACCGGGACAGGGCAGCACAGATACGCAGTATTTT
.	TRBJ2-7	TRBV11-2	.	CASTPYPYEQYF	TGTGCCAGCACCCCCTATCCCTACGAGCAGTACTTC
.	TRBJ1-4	TRBV4-1	.	CASSQDRGAGGEKLFF	TGCGCCAGCAGCCAAGATCGCGGGGCAGGTGGTGAAAAACTGTTTTTT
.	TRBJ1-2	TRBV28	.	CASSFGLEGYTF	TGTGCCAGCAGTTTCGGTTTGGAGGGCTACACCTTC
TRBD2	TRBJ2-7	TRBV5-4	.	CASSHGTSGAYEQYF	TGTGCCAGCAGCCATGGGACTAGCGGAGCCTACGAGCAGTACTTC
.	TRBJ1-4	TRBV7-9	.	CASTPRAPGISEKLFF	TGTGCCAGCACCCCCCGGGCTCCGGGGATCAGTGAAAAACTGTTTTTT
.	TRBJ2-7	TRBV5-1	.	CASSPGLHTYEQYF	TGCGCCAGCAGTCCGGGACTCCATACCTACGAGCAGTACTTC
TRBD2	TRBJ2-5	TRBV5-1	.	CASSAKLLAGSQETQYF	TGCGCCAGCAGCGCAAAACTACTAGCGGGCTCGCAAGAGACCCAGTACTTC
TRBD2	TRBJ2-1	TRBV4-3	.	CASSPGGSRGNEQFF	TGCGCCAGCAGCCCCGGCGGGAGTCGGGGCAATGAGCAGTTCTTC
.	TRBJ1-1	TRBV19	.	CASSIGAVTEAFF	TGTGCCAGTAGTATTGGAGCGGTCACTGAAGCTTTCTTT
.	TRBJ1-5	TRBV7-8	.	CASSAAGDKPQHF	TGTGCCAGCAGCGCCGCAGGGGATAAGCCCCAGCATTTT
.	TRBJ2-2	TRBV18	.	CASSPSISPEGELFF	TGTGCCAGCTCACCATCTATCTCCCCCGAGGGGGAGCTGTTTTTT
.	TRBJ2-7	TRBV2	.	CASHRDTSYEQYF	TGTGCCAGCCACCGGGACACCTCCTACGAGCAGTACTTC
TRBD2	TRBJ2-7	TRBV9	once	CASSVDASGNSYEQYF	TGTGCCAGCAGCGTAGACGCTAGCGGGAATTCCTACGAGCAGTACTTC
.	TRBJ2-1	TRBV7-9	once	CASSPSGVGIIYNEQFF	TGTGCCAGCAGCCCCTCCGGGGTTGGGATTATCTACAATGAGCAGTTCTTC
TRBD2	TRBJ2-1	TRBV7-2	.	CASSHRTSGYNEQFF	TGTGCCAGCAGCCATCGGACTAGCGGGTACAATGAGCAGTTCTTC
.	TRBJ2-3	TRBV5-6	.	CASSLGGLTTDTQYF	TGTGCCAGCAGCTTGGGAGGACTAACTACAGATACGCAGTATTTT
.	TRBJ2-1	TRBV19	.	CASSIEGSYNEQFF	TGTGCCAGTAGTATCGAGGGCTCCTACAATGAGCAGTTCTTC
TRBD2	TRBJ2-3	TRBV6-1	.	CASSELAGVYTDTQYF	TGTGCCAGCAGTGAGTTGGCGGGAGTATACACAGATACGCAGTATTTT
.	TRBJ2-3	TRBV11-3	.	CASSFTFTDTQYF	TGTGCCAGCAGCTTTACTTTCACAGATACGCAGTATTTT
TRBD2	TRBJ2-7	TRBV28	.	CASSPGTSFIEQYF	TGTGCCAGCAGTCCCGGGACTAGCTTTATAGAGCAGTACTTC
TRBD2	TRBJ2-1	TRBV4-1	.	CASSQEIQPTSGRWYNEQFF	TGCGCCAGCAGCCAAGAAATACAGCCGACTAGCGGGAGGTGGTACAATGAGCAGTTCTTC
TRBD2	TRBJ2-7	TRBV6-6	.	CASRDPGLADYEQYF	TGTGCCAGCAGGGACCCGGGACTAGCGGACTACGAGCAGTACTTC
.	TRBJ1-2	TRBV7-9	.	CASSLGAGANYGYTF	TGTGCCAGCAGCTTAGGGGCAGGTGCTAACTATGGCTACACCTTC
.	TRBJ2-2	TRBV2	.	CASTPLRAENTGELFF	TGTGCCAGCACCCCCCTGAGGGCGGAAAACACCGGGGAGCTGTTTTTT
.	TRBJ2-7	TRBV4-1	.	CASSQVGSRYEQYF	TGCGCCAGCAGCCAAGTGGGCAGCCGCTACGAGCAGTACTTC
TRBD1	TRBJ1-3	TRBV29-1	.	CSAKGQGASGNTIYF	TGCAGCGCAAAAGGACAGGGGGCATCTGGAAACACCATATATTTT
.	TRBJ1-5	TRBV30	.	CAWSVPGRGRSNQPQHF	TGTGCCTGGAGTGTACCTGGCAGGGGCAGGAGCAATCAGCCCCAGCATTTT
.	TRBJ2-4	TRBV14	.	CASSQVLGVGKNIQYF	TGTGCCAGCAGCCAAGTTTTGGGCGTTGGAAAAAACATTCAGTACTTC
.	TRBJ2-2	TRBV19	.	CASSIGSYTGELFF	TGTGCCAGTAGTATAGGCAGTTACACCGGGGAGCTGTTTTTT
TRBD1	TRBJ2-1	TRBV4-2	.	CASSPDRGQSEQFF	TGTGCCAGCAGCCCAGACAGGGGGCAAAGTGAGCAGTTCTTC
TRBD1	TRBJ2-7	TRBV25-1	.	CASGAGGVVYEQYF	TGTGCCAGCGGGGCAGGGGGAGTAGTCTACGAGCAGTACTTC
.	TRBJ2-7	TRBV6-6	once	CASSTGFYEQYF	TGTGCCAGCAGTACAGGATTTTACGAGCAGTACTTC
TRBD1	TRBJ1-2	TRBV27	.	CASGPTGAGYTF	TGTGCCAGCGGACCGACAGGGGCCGGCTACACCTTC
TRBD1	TRBJ1-5	TRBV6-1	.	CASTSLGQGREPQHF	TGTGCCAGCACATCCCTCGGACAGGGAAGGGAGCCCCAGCATTTT
TRBD1	TRBJ1-2	TRBV5-8	.	CASSLAGDREEYAGGYTF	TGTGCCAGCAGCTTGGCCGGGGACAGGGAAGAATACGCGGGGGGCTACACCTTC
.	TRBJ1-3	TRBV4-2	.	CASSLTGASGNTIYF	TGTGCCAGCAGCCTGACAGGAGCCTCTGGAAACACCATATATTTT
.	TRBJ2-7	TRBV12-5	once	CASGSRDSPYEQYF	TGTGCTAGTGGTTCTCGAGACAGCCCCTACGAGCAGTACTTC
TRBD1	TRBJ1-2	TRBV4-1	.	CASSPSAIDRVGGYTF	TGCGCCAGCAGCCCAAGCGCGATAGACAGGGTGGGTGGCTACACCTTC
TRBD1	TRBJ2-7	TRBV4-2	once	CASSQGGQGYRVISYEQYF	TGTGCCAGCAGCCAGGGTGGACAGGGGTATCGTGTTATATCCTACGAGCAGTACTTC
TRBD2	TRBJ2-5	TRBV27	.	CASSRLAGGPGTQYF	TGTGCCAGCAGTCGACTCGCGGGAGGGCCGGGGACCCAGTACTTC
TRBD1	TRBJ1-4	TRBV18	.	CASSPEGDRFATNEKLFF	TGTGCCAGCTCACCAGAAGGGGACAGGTTCGCAACTAATGAAAAACTGTTTTTT
.	TRBJ1-5	TRBV7-8	.	CASSFPQENQPQHF	TGTGCCAGCAGCTTCCCCCAGGAAAATCAGCCCCAGCATTTT
.	TRBJ2-1	TRBV7-6	.	CASSPIAGDIYNEQFF	TGTGCCAGCAGCCCGATCGCCGGGGACATATACAATGAGCAGTTCTTC
TRBD1	TRBJ1-4	TRBV9	.	CASSPSGQGFFSEKLFF	TGTGCCAGCAGCCCGTCGGGACAGGGGTTTTTTAGTGAAAAACTGTTTTTT
TRBD1	TRBJ1-2	TRBV27	.	CASSIGGADYGYTF	TGTGCCAGCAGTATAGGGGGCGCGGACTATGGCTACACCTTC
TRBD2	TRBJ2-1	TRBV7-2	.	CASSLRGRAREQFF	TGTGCCAGCAGCTTACGAGGGAGGGCCCGGGAGCAGTTCTTC
TRBD2	TRBJ2-5	TRBV4-1	.	CASSQGTSGSGETQYF	TGCGCCAGCAGCCAAGGGACTAGCGGGAGCGGGGAGACCCAGTACTTC
TRBD2	TRBJ2-1	TRBV10-3	.	CATALSGNEQFF	TGTGCCACAGCCCTTAGCGGGAATGAGCAGTTCTTC
.	TRBJ1-3	TRBV15	.	CATSGGVGNTIYF	TGTGCCACCAGCGGGGGGGTAGGAAACACCATATATTTT
.	TRBJ1-5	TRBV2	.	CASSDRGGNQPQHF	TGTGCCAGCAGTGATCGGGGAGGGAATCAGCCCCAGCATTTT
.	TRBJ2-5	TRBV9	.	CASSGVGQETQYF	TGTGCCAGCTCCGGAGTTGGGCAAGAGACCCAGTACTTC